Shown below are 23 T cell receptor beta chains from a single sample sequenced in a study of vaccination effects on CD4 cells after COVID-19. Upon completion of around ten days in culture, CD4+ T cells were isolated. Their cognate antigens are unknown. Assay used: immunoSEQ multiplex PCR; TCRdb lists only in-frame clones, some missing. Of some 49,000 clones in the sample, approximately 74% were seen once. Sequenced here: CD4+ T cells from PBMCs cultured without peptide, sampled before COVID-19 vaccination. The receptors here all came from a human donor who had a prior SARS-CoV-2 infection.

The V and J genes are TRBV5-6 and TRBJ2-5, with 13 bases identical to TRBD2. Germline V gene sequence: CDR1 SGHDT, CDR2 YYEEEE. The trim removed 1 base at V and 0 bases at J, leaving 3 bases unmatched. The CDR3 spans 17 residues. CDR3 loop: CASSLRGLAGYQETQYF. The DNA of the CDR3 is TGTGCCAGCAGCTTGCGGGGACTAGCGGGGTACCAAGAGACCCAGTACTTC.

In this sample, this clone turned up a few times. V gene TRBV5-4 combines with J gene TRBJ1-6; no definite D call. Germline CDR1 SGHNT, CDR2 YYREEE (reference sequence). This CDR3 is 17 amino acids long. V lost 0 bases and J 0 bases, leaving 10 bases between the germline ends. CDR3 region: CASSLDSKSSYNSPLHF. For the CDR3, the DNA is TGTGCCAGCAGCTTGGACAGTAAAAGCTCCTATAATTCACCCCTCCACTTT.

V usage is TRBV4-2 and J usage is TRBJ1-2; D uncertain. Germline values: CDR1 LGHNA, CDR2 YNFKEQ. The CDR3 length is 13 residues. Trimming stripped 2 bases from V and 4 bases from J, with 8 bases between. The CDR3 DNA is TGTGCCAGCAGCCAAACCCTTGGCTATGGCTACACCTTC. Residues: CASSQTLGYGYTF.

CDR3 nucleotide sequence: TGTGCCAGCTCACCTACTGACAGGCAAGAGACCCAGTACTTC. Translating gives CASSPTDRQETQYF. This chain joins TRBV18 and TRBJ2-5, with D tentatively TRBD1 (6 bases). The CDR3 sequence is 14 residues long. Trimming removed 3 bases from V and 2 bases from J, with 10 bases in between. The germline CDR1 and CDR2 sequences are KGHSH and LQKENI.

This chain connects TRBV30 to TRBJ1-1; D is ambiguous. The V end lost 8 bases, the J end lost 7 bases, and 14 bases lay between the germline ends. The CDR3 is 11 residues long. Germline lookup yields CDR1 GTSNPN and CDR2 SVGIG (reference sequence). The CDR3 here is CARSFLGEAFF. For the CDR3, the DNA is TGTGCCCGTTCATTTTTGGGTGAAGCTTTCTTT.

The J gene is TRBJ2-7, the V gene TRBV2; D remains ambiguous. The CDR3 consists of 15 residues. Deletions cut 8 bases from V and 2 bases from J, with 19 bases between. CDR1 is SNHLY, CDR2 FYNNEI, per germline. The CDR3 loop is CASGYPLVGTYEQYF. The CDR3 bases are TGTGCCAGCGGCTACCCTCTGGTGGGGACCTACGAGCAGTACTTC.

The V and J genes are TRBV30 and TRBJ2-1; D is unresolved. The V end lost 1 base, the J end lost 1 base, and 20 bases lay between the germline ends. The CDR3 length is 18 residues. Germline loops: CDR1 GTSNPN, CDR2 SVGIG (reference sequence). CDR3 protein: CAWSAQLSHRTSYNEQFF. CDR3 DNA sequence: TGTGCCTGGAGTGCCCAACTATCGCACCGTACATCCTACAATGAGCAGTTCTTC.

The rearrangement uses TRBV13 and TRBJ2-7; possibly TRBD1 or TRBD2 for D (6 bases each). This CDR3 contains 15 residues. Germline assignment: CDR1 PRHDT and CDR2 FYEKMQ (reference sequence). Trimming removed 0 bases at V and 5 bases at J, with 14 bases between. The CDR3 sequence is CASSLGLNREDEQYF. In DNA, the CDR3 is TGTGCCAGCAGCTTAGGCCTAAACAGGGAGGACGAGCAGTACTTC.

The rearrangement uses TRBV6-2 or TRBV6-3 and TRBJ1-1; D is uncertain. The CDR3 runs 12 residues. Looked up from germline, CDR1 is MNHEY and CDR2 is SVGEGT. Trimming left V 4 bases short and J 5 bases short, with 8 bases between. The CDR3 region is CASSLQGTEAFF. The DNA for the CDR3 is TGTGCCAGCAGTTTGCAAGGGACTGAAGCTTTCTTT.

This chain connects TRBV7-9 to TRBJ1-6; D unresolved. This CDR3 has 14 amino acids. Germline CDR1 SEHNR, CDR2 FQNEAQ (reference sequence). The V and J ends lost 2 bases and 5 bases respectively, with 7 bases between them. CDR3 bases: TGTGCCAGCAGCTTACTTCGGAATAATTCACCCCTCCACTTT. Residues: CASSLLRNNSPLHF.

This clone was observed a few times. The chain has TRBV2 and TRBJ2-7, with 9 bases matching TRBD1. From germline, CDR1 is SNHLY and CDR2 FYNNEI. The CDR3 contains 14 residues. Trimming cost V 7 bases and J 5 bases; bases outside gene matches: 9. CDR3 in amino acids: CASNSVQGADEQYF. DNA of the CDR3: TGTGCCAGCAATTCAGTACAGGGGGCTGACGAGCAGTACTTC.

The CDR3 bases are TGTGCCAGCATAGCGGGGGGATACGAACCAGATACGCAGTATTTT. This encodes CASIAGGYEPDTQYF. The chain has TRBV2 and TRBJ2-3, with TRBD2 matching 10 bases. CDR3 length equals 15 residues. J was trimmed by 4 bases and V by 7 bases; bases with no gene match: 8. Germline V CDR1 and CDR2: SNHLY, FYNNEI.

This clone turned up a few times. The chain couples TRBV6-2 or TRBV6-3 to TRBJ1-1, with D tentatively TRBD1 (6 bases). The ends were cut back, 4 bases at V and 4 bases at J, with 13 bases in the middle. CDR3 length equals 14 residues. Germline CDR1 and CDR2: MNHEY and SVGEGT. The CDR3 DNA is TGTGCCAGCAGTTCCCCTCACAGGGTCACTGAAGCTTTCTTT. Residues: CASSSPHRVTEAFF.

The rearrangement links TRBV5-5 to TRBJ2-3, with D perhaps TRBD2 (5 bases). Germline CDR1 SGHKS, CDR2 YYEKEE (reference sequence). The CDR3 totals 18 residues. The V end lost 1 base, the J end lost 0 bases, and 18 bases lay between the germline ends. The DNA of the CDR3 is TGTGCCAGCAGCTTGCGTGGCTTGAGGGATACTAGCACAGATACGCAGTATTTT. Its translation is CASSLRGLRDTSTDTQYF.

The CDR3 DNA reads as TGTGCCAGCAGCAGCGGGAAGTCGACAGATACGCAGTATTTT. Protein: CASSSGKSTDTQYF. The chain is built from TRBV4-2 and TRBJ2-3, with 7 positions matching TRBD2. The germline gives CDR1 LGHNA, CDR2 YNFKEQ. The J segment lost 3 bases and the V segment lost 5 bases, leaving 5 bases of the junction unmatched. This CDR3 contains 14 residues.

V gene TRBV7-3 combines with J gene TRBJ2-5; D tentatively reads TRBD1 or TRBD2 (5 bases each). V lost 0 bases, J lost 4 bases, and 12 bases lay in between. The CDR3 is made up of 15 amino acids. Germline CDR1 is SGHTA and CDR2 is FQGTGA. The CDR3 loop reads CASSLTGTRGETQYF. CDR3 sequence (DNA): TGTGCCAGCAGCTTAACTGGGACGAGAGGAGAGACCCAGTACTTC. Full variable domain (outside the CDR3, taken from reference TRBV7-3 and TRBJ2-5): GAGVSQTPSNKVTEKGKYVELRCDPISGHTALYWYRQSLGQGPEFLIYFQGTGAADDSGLPNDRFFAVRPEGSVSTLKIQRTERGDSAVYLCASSLTGTRGETQYFGPGTRLLVL.

This sequence joins TRBV5-4 and TRBJ2-5, with a possible D match to TRBD1 (6 bases). This CDR3 is built from 13 residues. Germline V gives CDR1 SGHNT, CDR2 YYREEE (reference sequence). V lost 4 bases, J lost 5 bases, and 12 bases lay in between. The CDR3 region has the DNA TGTGCCAGCAGCCGGGACACTGTGGAGACCCAGTACTTC. Protein: CASSRDTVETQYF. The full variable domain, its missing parts supplied by reference TRBV5-4 and TRBJ2-5, is ETGVTQSPTHLIKTRGQQVTLRCSSQSGHNTVSWYQQALGQGPQFIFQYYREEENGRGNFPPRFSGLQFPNYSSELNVNALELDDSALYLCASSRDTVETQYFGPGTRLLVL.

This sequence joins TRBV5-1 and TRBJ1-1; perhaps TRBD1 as D (6 bases). Trimming removed 4 bases from V and 1 base from J, with 11 bases in between. This CDR3 region has 14 residues. Germline lookup yields CDR1 SGHRS and CDR2 YFSETQ. The CDR3 DNA reads TGCGCCAGCAGCATGACAGGAGAGAACACTGAAGCTTTCTTT. It codes for CASSMTGENTEAFF.

The chain carries TRBV5-1 and TRBJ1-2, with 7 bases lining up with TRBD1. Trimming removed 4 bases from V and 1 base from J; junction bases left unmatched: 4. This CDR3 region has 14 residues. Germline CDR1 is SGHRS and CDR2 is YFSETQ. CDR3 coding DNA: TGCGCCAGCAGCGAACAGGGGATTAACTATGGCTACACCTTC. Its protein is CASSEQGINYGYTF.

V usage is TRBV30 and J usage is TRBJ1-2; unclear D gene. Germline CDR1 and CDR2: GTSNPN and SVGIG (reference sequence). CDR3 length: 12 amino acids. Trimming pared 1 base from V and 1 base from J, leaving 4 bases between. DNA for the CDR3: TGTGCCTGGAGTGCTTTTAACTATGGCTACACCTTC. Amino acid sequence: CAWSAFNYGYTF. Supplemented by reference TRBV30 and TRBJ1-2, the full variable domain reads SQTIHQWPATLVQPVGSPLSLECTVEGTSNPNLYWYRQAAGRGLQLLFYSVGIGQISSEVPQNLSASRPQDRQFILSSKKLLLSDSGFYLCAWSAFNYGYTFGSGTRLTVV.

This clone was seen only a few times. The V call is TRBV5-1, the J call TRBJ1-3, with no clear D. The CDR3 consists of 20 residues. Germline assignment: CDR1 SGHRS and CDR2 YFSETQ. V lost 2 bases to trimming and J lost 4 bases, with 28 bases between them. The CDR3 nucleotides read TGCGCCAGCAGCTTCCGACCACGAATTACGGACCGAAGAGAGGGAAACACCATATATTTT. Protein sequence: CASSFRPRITDRREGNTIYF.

The chain employs TRBV12-3 or TRBV12-4 and TRBJ2-1; D call uncertain. The length of the CDR3 is 11 residues. V was cut by 3 bases and J by 10 bases, with 7 bases left in between. The CDR3 sequence: CASSFVGEQFF. CDR3 bases: TGTGCCAGCAGTTTTGTGGGCGAGCAGTTCTTC.

This clone has only a few counts. The chain joins TRBV19 to TRBJ1-6; D is unclear. The CDR3 totals 16 residues. The V gene lost 1 base and the J gene lost 8 bases, with 15 bases spanning the gap. The germline CDR1 and CDR2 sequences are LNHDA and SQIVND (reference sequence). The CDR3 protein is CASSIGVGKGDSPLHF. CDR3 nucleotide sequence: TGTGCCAGTAGTATAGGGGTAGGAAAGGGAGATTCACCCCTCCACTTT.